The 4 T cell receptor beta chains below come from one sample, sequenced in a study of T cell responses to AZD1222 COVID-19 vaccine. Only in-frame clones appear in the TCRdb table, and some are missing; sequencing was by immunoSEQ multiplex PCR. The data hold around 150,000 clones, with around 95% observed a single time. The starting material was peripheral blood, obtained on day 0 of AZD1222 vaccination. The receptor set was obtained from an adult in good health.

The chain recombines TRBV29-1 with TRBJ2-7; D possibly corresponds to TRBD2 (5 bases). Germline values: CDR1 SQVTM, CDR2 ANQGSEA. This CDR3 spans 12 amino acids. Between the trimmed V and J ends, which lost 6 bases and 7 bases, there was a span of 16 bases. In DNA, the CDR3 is TGCAGCGTGGGGAGTCCGGGATGGGAGCAGTACTTC. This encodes CSVGSPGWEQYF.

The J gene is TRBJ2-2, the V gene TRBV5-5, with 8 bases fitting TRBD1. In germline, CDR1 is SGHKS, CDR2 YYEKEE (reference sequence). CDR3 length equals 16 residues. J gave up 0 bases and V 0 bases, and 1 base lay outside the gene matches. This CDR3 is CASSLGTGSNTGELFF. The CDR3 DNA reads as TGTGCCAGCAGCTTGGGGACAGGGTCGAACACCGGGGAGCTGTTTTTT. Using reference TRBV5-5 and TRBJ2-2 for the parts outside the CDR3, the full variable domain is DAGVTQSPTHLIKTRGQQVTLRCSPISGHKSVSWYQQVLGQGPQFIFQYYEKEERGRGNFPDRFSARQFPNYSSELNVNALLLGDSALYLCASSLGTGSNTGELFFGEGSRLTVL.

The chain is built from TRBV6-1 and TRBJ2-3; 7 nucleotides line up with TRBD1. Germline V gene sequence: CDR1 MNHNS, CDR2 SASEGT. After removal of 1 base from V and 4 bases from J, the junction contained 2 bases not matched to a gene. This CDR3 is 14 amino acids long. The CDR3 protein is CASSEGQGPDTQYF. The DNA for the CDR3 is TGTGCCAGCAGTGAAGGACAGGGCCCAGATACGCAGTATTTT.

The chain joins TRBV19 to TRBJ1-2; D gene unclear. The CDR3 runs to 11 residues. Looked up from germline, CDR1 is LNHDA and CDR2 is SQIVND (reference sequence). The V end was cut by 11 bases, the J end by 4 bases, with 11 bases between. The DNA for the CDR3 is TGTGCCCGCCCCTCCCTCTATGGCTACACCTTC. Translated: CARPSLYGYTF.